These 5 T cell receptor beta chains originate from one sample sequenced in a study of beta chain features in type 1 diabetes. Their recognized antigens are unknown. Study-level findings and limits: Shortening that was moderate but significant affected the TCRB CDR3s of Type 1 diabetes patients in all four CD4+ subsets.

The authors reverse transcribed all of the isolated RNA, so sequencing captured expressed TCRB transcripts. Sequencing used immunoSEQ multiplex PCR; TCRdb keeps in-frame clones, though not all of them. The sample includes about 160,000 clones, 8% to 8.5% of them seen just once. Sample: central memory CD4+ T cells from blood. All receptors come from a woman between 18 and 29 years old with type 1 diabetes.

This clone has a handful of counts. The rearrangement uses TRBV7-9 and TRBJ2-1; D remains unclear. CDR1 and CDR2 from the germline V gene are SEHNR and FQNEAQ (reference sequence). With 3 bases removed from V and 4 bases from J, the gap between germline ends came to 13 bases. The CDR3 consists of 15 residues. DNA for the CDR3: TGTGCCAGCAGCTTCGACTCCTATCTTTACAATGAGCAGTTCTTC. It is translated as CASSFDSYLYNEQFF.

In its sample, this clone was seen a few times. The chain links TRBV7-2 to TRBJ2-3; TRBD2 agrees at 9 bases. Losses at the gene ends were 5 bases for V and 1 base for J; bases not matched to a gene: 7. The CDR3 length is 16 residues. The germline gives CDR1 SGHTA, CDR2 FQGNSA. CDR3 in amino acids: CASSPKGGGGTDTQYF. The DNA of the CDR3 is TGTGCCAGCAGCCCAAAAGGCGGGGGGGGCACAGATACGCAGTATTTT.

This clone was observed a handful of times. J is TRBJ2-3 and V is TRBV6-6; 8 bases map to TRBD2. The trim removed 6 bases at V and 2 bases at J, leaving 4 bases unmatched. CDR1 and CDR2 from the germline V gene are MNHNY and SVGAGI (reference sequence). This CDR3 has 14 residues. The CDR3 DNA sequence: TGTGCCAGCAGACTAGCGGCAAACACAGATACGCAGTATTTT. This encodes CASRLAANTDTQYF.

This clone was seen a few times. The V and J genes are TRBV28 and TRBJ1-5; D not certain. The ends were cut back, 3 bases at V and 0 bases at J, with 15 bases in the middle. The germline gives CDR1 MDHEN, CDR2 SYDVKM. The length of the CDR3 is 17 residues. CDR3 protein: CASSLLGSHYSNQPQHF. In nucleotides, the CDR3 is TGTGCCAGCAGTTTGTTAGGGAGCCATTATAGCAATCAGCCCCAGCATTTT.

The table lists this clone with a few counts. The rearrangement joins TRBV2 to TRBJ2-1, with 7 bases identical to TRBD1. Germline V gene sequence: CDR1 SNHLY, CDR2 FYNNEI. The CDR3 totals 12 residues. The V and J ends lost 5 bases and 12 bases, in that order; junction bases with no gene match: 7. The CDR3 nucleotides are TGTGCCAGCAGTACTGACAGGGCTAGGCAGTTCTTC. This codes for CASSTDRARQFF. Full variable domain (remainder filled in from reference TRBV2 and TRBJ2-1): EPEVTQTPSHQVTQMGQEVILRCVPISNHLYFYWYRQILGQKVEFLVSFYNNEISEKSEIFDDQFSVERPDGSNFTLKIRSTKLEDSAMYFCASSTDRARQFFGPGTRLTVL.